The entry that follows covers one T cell receptor (beta chain) sequence. Its target is not known. One junction end disagrees with the germline gene, perhaps due to a read error. Germline assignment: CDR1 SGHRS and CDR2 YFSETQ. This CDR3 has 13 residues. This entry comes from a study of T cells after yellow fever vaccination. Template switching by 5'RACE produced TCR cDNA, adding a universal primer site and UMIs. TCRdb re-analysed the 5' RACE reads in MiXCR, keeping a single row per CDR3 protein. This sample has under 600,000 distinct CDR3 sequences, with around a fifth found just once. Study-level points and caveats: Although the secondary response was weaker, it peaked faster, at day 5 versus 15. Clones that expanded after primary vaccination mostly reappeared after the booster (just under 98% CD4, approximately 87% CD8).

This sequence joins TRBV5-1 and TRBJ1-2; the match to TRBD1 covers 9 bases. This TCR was sampled from a man aged 18 to 30 who received the YFV17D yellow fever vaccine. The sample in question was PBMCs, obtained less than 25 days after the first yellow fever vaccination. CDR3 residues: CASRLGQGYGYTF. The CDR3 coding sequence is TGCGCCAGCAGGTTGGGACAGGGCTATGGCTACACCTTC.